The clone carrying this TCR beta chain has only a few counts. Its antigen is unidentified. The sample comes from a study of identical twins. No donor was unhealthy or non-Caucasian. V shed 4 bases and J 6 bases; nucleotides not matched to a gene: 2. Per the germline V gene, CDR1 is SGHAT and CDR2 is FQNNGV. This CDR3 has 12 residues. Whole-study results and caveats: There were fewer insertions in abundant cord blood beta clonotypes, but memory repertoires showed no such pattern. Models underestimated out-of-frame TCR alpha sharing in monozygotic twins. An excess of low generation probability was shown by twin-shared out-of-frame alpha sequences.

MiXCR, applied by TCRdb to the 5' RACE reads, yields one record per CDR3 protein. The sample lists 200,000 to 300,000 distinct CDR3 sequences; around 7.6% were seen once. These data were also reused for a study on yellow fever vaccine responses in identical twins.

The sequence derives from a woman aged 18-29 years in good health. The sequencing sample was made of CD8+ T cells sorted from blood. The chain employs TRBV11-2 and TRBJ1-2; 7 bases line up with TRBD1. CDR3 nucleotide sequence: TGTGCCAGCAGCTATACAGGGGATGGCTACACCTTC. It yields the protein CASSYTGDGYTF.